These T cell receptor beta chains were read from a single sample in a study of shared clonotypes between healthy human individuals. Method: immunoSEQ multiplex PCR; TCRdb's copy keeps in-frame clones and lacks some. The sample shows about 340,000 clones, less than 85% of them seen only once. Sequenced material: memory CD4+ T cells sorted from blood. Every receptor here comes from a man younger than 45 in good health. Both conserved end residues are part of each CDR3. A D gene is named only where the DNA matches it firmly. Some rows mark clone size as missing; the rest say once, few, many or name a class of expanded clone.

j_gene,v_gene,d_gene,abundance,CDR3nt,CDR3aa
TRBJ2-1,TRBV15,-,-,TGTGCCACCAGCAGAGGACACAATGAGCAGTTCTTC,CATSRGHNEQFF
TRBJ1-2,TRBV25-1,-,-,TGTGCCAGCAGTGAATTGGCCCAACCGCTCTATGGCTACACCTTC,CASSELAQPLYGYTF
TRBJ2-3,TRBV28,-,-,TGTGGATCCGGAGGGTTTTCAGATACGCAGTATTTT,CGSGGFSDTQYF
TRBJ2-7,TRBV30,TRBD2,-,TGTGCCTGGAAGAGCGGGGATGGCGAGCAGTACTTC,CAWKSGDGEQYF
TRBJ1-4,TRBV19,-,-,TGTGCCAGTAGCACCCCATGGGGGTGGACTGATGAAAAACTGTTTTTT,CASSTPWGWTDEKLFF
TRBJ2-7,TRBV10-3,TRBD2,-,TGTGCCATCAGTGACTTAGCGGGGGCCTACGAGCAGTACTTC,CAISDLAGAYEQYF
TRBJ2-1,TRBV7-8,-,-,TGTGCCAGCAGCTTCGCCCGGGGCCTAGCCCGCTTGGGTGAGCAGTTCTTC,CASSFARGLARLGEQFF
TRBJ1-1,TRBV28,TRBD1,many,TGTGCCAGCAGTTTAAGAGGGGGCGAAGCTTTCTTT,CASSLRGGEAFF
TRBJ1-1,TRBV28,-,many,TGTGCCAGCAGTAGTCGGTTGGGGGCCCGGGACACTGAAGCTTTCTTT,CASSSRLGARDTEAFF
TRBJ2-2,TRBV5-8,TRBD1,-,TGTGCCAGCAGCTACCGACAGGGGGCTTTGAACACCGGGGAGCTGTTTTTT,CASSYRQGALNTGELFF
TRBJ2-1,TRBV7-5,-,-,TGTGCCAGAAGCTTAGGACAGCCCAATGAGCAGTTCTTC,CARSLGQPNEQFF
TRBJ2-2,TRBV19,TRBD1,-,TGTGCCACTAGTACAGGGGTCACCGGGGAGCTGTTTTTT,CATSTGVTGELFF
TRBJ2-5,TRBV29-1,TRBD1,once,TGCAGCGTTTCCACAGGGGCGCGGGAGACCCAGTACTTC,CSVSTGARETQYF
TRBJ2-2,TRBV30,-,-,TGTGCCTGGAAACGGGACAAGAACACCGGGGAGCTGTTTTTT,CAWKRDKNTGELFF
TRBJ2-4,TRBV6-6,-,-,TGTGCCAGCACCCTTAGTCGGGAAGCGGCCAAAAACATTCAGTACTTC,CASTLSREAAKNIQYF
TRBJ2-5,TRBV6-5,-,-,TGTGCCAGCACCACGGGGGCTAGCGGGACCCAGTACTTC,CASTTGASGTQYF
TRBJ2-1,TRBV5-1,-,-,TGCGCCAGCAGCTTGGTCCCCAGCCCCGGAGATGAGCAGTTCTTC,CASSLVPSPGDEQFF
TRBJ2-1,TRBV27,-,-,TGTGCCAGCAGTCCCAGAACAGGGTTCTCCTACAATGAGCAGTTCTTC,CASSPRTGFSYNEQFF
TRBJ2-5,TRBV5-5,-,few,TGTGCCAGCAGCTTCCGGGGTGAGGGAGAGACCCAGTACTTC,CASSFRGEGETQYF
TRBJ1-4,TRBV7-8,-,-,TGTGCCAGCAGCTTGAGGGGAGGTACTAATGAAAAACTGTTTTTT,CASSLRGGTNEKLFF
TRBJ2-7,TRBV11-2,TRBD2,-,TGTGCCAGCAGTCCTACTAGCGGGAGTAACGAGCAGTACTTC,CASSPTSGSNEQYF
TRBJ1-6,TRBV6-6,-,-,TGTGCCAGCATAAAAGGGGCCGTAACTAATTCACCCCTCCACTTT,CASIKGAVTNSPLHF
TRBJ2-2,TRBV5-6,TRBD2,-,TGTGCCAGCAGCTTAGGACTAGCGAACACCGGGGAGCTGTTTTTT,CASSLGLANTGELFF
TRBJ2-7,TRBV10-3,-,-,TGTGCCATCAGTGAACGAAGCTCCTACGAGCAGTACTTC,CAISERSSYEQYF
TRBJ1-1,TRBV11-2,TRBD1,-,TGTGCCAGCAATCCGGGACAGTTTGTGAACACTGAAGCTTTCTTT,CASNPGQFVNTEAFF
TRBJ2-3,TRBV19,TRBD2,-,TGTGCCAGTAGCATGGACGCTAGCGGGAGGGGAAATACGCAGTATTTT,CASSMDASGRGNTQYF
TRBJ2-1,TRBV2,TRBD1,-,TGTGCCAGCAGTTGGGGACAGGGAAGCAATGAGCAGTTCTTC,CASSWGQGSNEQFF
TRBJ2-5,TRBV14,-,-,TGTGCCAGCAGCCGCCCGGGCCGGGCGGAAGAGACCCAGTACTTC,CASSRPGRAEETQYF
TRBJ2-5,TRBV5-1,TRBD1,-,TGCGCCAGCAGCCCGGGGACAGGGGGCACAGAGACCCAGTACTTC,CASSPGTGGTETQYF
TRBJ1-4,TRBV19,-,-,TGTGCCAGTAGTATTCGGCCCATTGGTTTTGCAACTAATGAAAAACTGTTTTTT,CASSIRPIGFATNEKLFF
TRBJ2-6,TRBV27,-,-,TGTGCCAGCAGTCGTTGGCAGGACTCTGGGGCCAACGTCCTGACTTTC,CASSRWQDSGANVLTF
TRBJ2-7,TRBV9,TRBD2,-,TGTGCCAGCAGCGGAGCCCCGGGACTAGAGCAGTACTTC,CASSGAPGLEQYF
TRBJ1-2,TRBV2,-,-,TGTGCCAGCAGTGAACGGCAGGGCTATGGCTACACCTTC,CASSERQGYGYTF
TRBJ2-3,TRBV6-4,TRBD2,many,TGTGCCAGCAGTGACAAAGCGGGAGGCACAGATACGCAGTATTTT,CASSDKAGGTDTQYF
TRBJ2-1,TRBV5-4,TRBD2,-,TGTGCCAGCAGCTCCCCTACTAGCGGGAGTCGTGACAATGAGCAGTTCTTC,CASSSPTSGSRDNEQFF
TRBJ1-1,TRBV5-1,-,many,TGCGCCAGCAGCGGAATGACGGCGAACACTGAAGCTTTCTTT,CASSGMTANTEAFF